This T cell receptor (beta chain) was profiled in a study of blood T cell repertoires in COVID-19. About the research overall: Sources were T cells, B-cell-depleted T cells, or PBMCs; the material itself was cDNA or gDNA.

Source study methods: Amplified reference gene primers provided the basis for estimating nucleated cell counts. Profiled with immunoSEQ multiplex PCR; TCRdb holds only in-frame clones, not every one. The DNA gave D and trimming, while V, J and clone size come from that table. The sample has approximately 96,000 clones, 90% to 95% seen once. The V end lost 0 bases, the J end lost 2 bases, and 8 bases lay between the germline ends. Germline assignment: CDR1 LGHNA and CDR2 YSLEER. The CDR3 runs 15 residues. This sequence joins TRBV4-3 and TRBJ2-1, with D possibly TRBD1 on 6 matching bases. The specimen was peripheral blood. The sequence derives from a man in his sixties with acute or convalescent COVID-19. The CDR3 sequence is CASSQDRGTYNEQFF. CDR3 DNA sequence: TGCGCCAGCAGCCAAGACAGGGGAACCTACAATGAGCAGTTCTTC.